A single sample gave rise to the 7 T cell receptor beta chains below, sequenced in a study of T cell clonality in common variable immunodeficiency (dated by TCRdb to the mid-2010s). Library preparation used the immunoSEQ multiplex PCR assay. In TCRdb, the immuneACCESS table is reduced to in-frame sequences with V and J assigned. These tables do not hold every clone; where another copy was compared, an unresolved V gene accounts for under half, and the others remain unexplained. There are 50,000 to 70,000 clones in this sample, and none of them is a singleton. The leading ten clones occupy 0.83% of the sample. The sequenced sample consisted of peripheral blood mononuclear cells. These receptors all come from a person between 18 and 75 years old in good health.

This clone was picked up many times. The read gets to within 3 residues of the CDR3 end, and the germline J gene fills in the rest. This chain joins TRBV11-2 and TRBJ2-3, with 8 bases aligning to TRBD2. The CDR3 is made up of 14 amino acids. The V segment lost 6 bases and the J segment 4 bases; nucleotides outside the gene matches: 6. Germline-derived CDR1 and CDR2 are SGHAT and FQNNGV. Incomplete CDR3 DNA: TGTGCCAGCAGACAAAGCGGGAGATCAGATACG. This gives the protein CASRQSGRSDT. The complete CDR3 sequence is CASRQSGRSDTQYF. Full variable domain (outside the CDR3, taken from reference TRBV11-2 and TRBJ2-3): EAGVAQSPRYKIIEKRQSVAFWCNPISGHATLYWYQQILGQGPKLLIQFQNNGVVDDSQLPKDRFSAERLKGVDSTLKIQPAKLEDSAVYLCASRQSGRSDTQYFGPGTRLTVL.

In this sample, this clone turned up a few times. Read data end 3 residues before the CDR3 end; the end is taken from the germline J gene. The chain joins TRBV30 to TRBJ1-2; possibly TRBD1 for D (6 bases). CDR3 length: 15 amino acids. In germline, CDR1 is GTSNPN, CDR2 SVGIG (reference sequence). The sequenced CDR3 bases are TGTGCCTGGACCCAACGGGCTACCCGGACAGATACC. Translating it yields CAWTQRATRTDT. The whole CDR3 is CAWTQRATRTDTYTF.

This clone came up many times. The read finishes 3 residues shy of the CDR3 end, and the germline J gene is used to complete it. The chain employs TRBV7-2 and TRBJ2-1; 8 bases are a match to TRBD2. V dropped 2 bases and J dropped 4; count of bases not matched to a gene: 4. Germline V gene sequence: CDR1 SGHTA, CDR2 FQGNSA. The CDR3 runs 15 residues. CDR3 residues: CASSLNGGGYNEQFF. Incomplete CDR3 DNA: TGTGCCAGCAGCTTAAACGGGGGGGGTTACAATGAG.

In its sample, this clone was seen many times. Read sequence stops 3 residues before the CDR3 end, and the germline J gene provides the missing end. This chain connects TRBV7-2 to TRBJ1-1; D perhaps matches TRBD1 (6 bases). Germline CDR1 is SGHTA and CDR2 is FQGNSA. CDR3 size: 13 residues. Trimming took 7 bases from V and 4 from J, leaving 13 bases between them. Incomplete CDR3 DNA: TGTGCCAGCAACTCAGGGGTAGGCACTGAA. This translates into CASNSGVGTE. In full, the CDR3 reads CASNSGVGTEAFF.

This clone was counted ten times or more. Sequencing ends 3 residues short of the CDR3 end; the germline J gene provides the rest. This chain uses TRBV7-2 with TRBJ2-1, with 7 bases aligning to TRBD2. The CDR3 is made up of 14 amino acids. V lost 6 bases to trimming and J lost 0 bases; unmatched junction nucleotides: 2. Per germline, CDR1 SGHTA and CDR2 FQGNSA. The CDR3 DNA, read in part, is TGTGCCAGCAGGGGCGGGGGCTCCTACAATGAG. It yields the protein CASRGGGSYNE. The complete CDR3 protein is CASRGGGSYNEQFF.

This clone was seen many times. Read coverage stops 3 residues before the CDR3 terminus; the germline J gene supplies the remainder. V is TRBV5-1 and J is TRBJ1-3; D is uncertain. CDR1 is SGHRS, CDR2 YFSETQ, per germline. The CDR3 is 14 amino acids. The V and J ends lost 4 bases and 2 bases respectively, with 10 bases between them. CDR3 in amino acids: CASSPSVAGNTIYF. Incomplete CDR3 DNA: TGCGCCAGCAGCCCTAGCGTCGCTGGAAACACC.

This clone has at least ten counts. The read is 3 residues too short to cover the CDR3 end, so that end is filled in from the germline J gene. The V gene is TRBV7-9, the J gene TRBJ1-2; D not resolved. V gave up 5 bases and J gave up 4 bases, with 11 bases separating them. The germline V gene has CDR1 SEHNR and CDR2 FQNEAQ (reference sequence). The CDR3 consists of 13 residues. The part of the CDR3 DNA that was read is TGTGCCAGCAGCCCCGGTTCAATCTATGGC. This sequence encodes CASSPGSIYG. The whole CDR3 region reads CASSPGSIYGYTF.